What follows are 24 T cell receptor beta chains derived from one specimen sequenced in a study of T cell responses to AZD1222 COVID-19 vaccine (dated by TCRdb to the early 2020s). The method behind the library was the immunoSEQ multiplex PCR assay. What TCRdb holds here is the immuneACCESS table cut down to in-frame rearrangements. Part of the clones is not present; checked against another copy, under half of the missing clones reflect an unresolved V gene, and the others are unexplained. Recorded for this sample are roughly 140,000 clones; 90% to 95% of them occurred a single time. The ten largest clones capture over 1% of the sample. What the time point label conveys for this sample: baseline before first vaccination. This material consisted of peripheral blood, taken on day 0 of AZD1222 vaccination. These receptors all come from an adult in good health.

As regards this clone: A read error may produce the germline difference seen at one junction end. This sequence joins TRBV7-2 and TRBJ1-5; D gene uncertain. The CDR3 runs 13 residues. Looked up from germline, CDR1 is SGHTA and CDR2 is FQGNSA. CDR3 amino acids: CASSPLSTQPQHF. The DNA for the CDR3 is TGTGCCAGCAGCCCCCTCAGCACTCAGCCCCAGCATTTT.

DNA of the CDR3: TGTGCCAGCAGCCAATGGGACTATTACGAGCAGTACGTC. Amino acid sequence: CASSQWDYYEQYV. This chain joins TRBV3-1 (or the pseudogene TRBV3-2) and TRBJ2-7; 7 bases are shared with TRBD2. The length of the CDR3 is 13 residues. V dropped 2 bases and J dropped 4; count of bases not matched to a gene: 2. The V gene's germline CDR1 is LGHDT and CDR2 YNNKEL (reference sequence).

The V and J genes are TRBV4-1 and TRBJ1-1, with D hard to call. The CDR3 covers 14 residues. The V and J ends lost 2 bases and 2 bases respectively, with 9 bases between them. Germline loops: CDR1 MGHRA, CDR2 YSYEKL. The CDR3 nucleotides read TGCGCCAGCAGCCAATTTCCAGGTAACACTGAAGCTTTCTTT. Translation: CASSQFPGNTEAFF.

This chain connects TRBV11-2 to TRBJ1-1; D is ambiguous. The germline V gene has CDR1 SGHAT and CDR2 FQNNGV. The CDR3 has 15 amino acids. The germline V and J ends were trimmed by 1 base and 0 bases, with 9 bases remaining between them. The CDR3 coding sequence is TGTGCCAGCAGCTTAGGTTTCTCCCTGAACACTGAAGCTTTCTTT. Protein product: CASSLGFSLNTEAFF.

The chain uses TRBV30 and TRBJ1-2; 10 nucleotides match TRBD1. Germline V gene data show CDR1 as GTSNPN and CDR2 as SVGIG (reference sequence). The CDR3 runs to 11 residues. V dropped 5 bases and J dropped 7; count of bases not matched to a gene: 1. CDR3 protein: CAWGTGAGYTF. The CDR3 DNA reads TGTGCCTGGGGGACAGGGGCTGGCTACACCTTC.

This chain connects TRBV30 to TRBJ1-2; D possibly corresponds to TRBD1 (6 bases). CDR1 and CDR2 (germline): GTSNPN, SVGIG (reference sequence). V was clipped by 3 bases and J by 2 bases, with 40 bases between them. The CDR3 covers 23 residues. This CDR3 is CAWSTSSIIGRGNIYGKNYGYTF. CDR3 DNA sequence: TGTGCCTGGAGCACCTCTTCAATTATTGGGAGGGGGAATATATACGGGAAGAACTATGGCTACACCTTC.

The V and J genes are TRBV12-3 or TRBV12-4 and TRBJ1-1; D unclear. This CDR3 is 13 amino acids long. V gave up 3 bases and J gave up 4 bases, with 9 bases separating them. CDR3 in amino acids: CASSLGSTTEAFF. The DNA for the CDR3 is TGTGCCAGCAGTTTGGGCAGTACCACTGAAGCTTTCTTT.

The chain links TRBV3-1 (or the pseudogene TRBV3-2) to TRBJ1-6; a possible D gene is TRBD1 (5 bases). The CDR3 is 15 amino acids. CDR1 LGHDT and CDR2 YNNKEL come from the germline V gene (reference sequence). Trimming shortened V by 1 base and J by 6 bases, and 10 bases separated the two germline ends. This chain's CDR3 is CASSQGGGTNSPLHF. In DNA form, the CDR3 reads TGTGCCAGCAGCCAAGGCGGGGGGACTAATTCACCCCTCCACTTT.

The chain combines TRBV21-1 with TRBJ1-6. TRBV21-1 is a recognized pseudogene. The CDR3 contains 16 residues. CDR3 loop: CASHDVGTPGNSPLHF. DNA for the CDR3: TGTGCCAGCCATGATGTCGGGACTCCGGGTAATTCACCCCTCCACTTT.

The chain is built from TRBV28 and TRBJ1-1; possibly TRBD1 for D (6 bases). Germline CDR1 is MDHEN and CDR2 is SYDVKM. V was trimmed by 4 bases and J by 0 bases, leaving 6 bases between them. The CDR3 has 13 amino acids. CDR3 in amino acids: CASSWTVNTEAFF. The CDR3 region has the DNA TGTGCCAGCAGTTGGACAGTGAACACTGAAGCTTTCTTT.

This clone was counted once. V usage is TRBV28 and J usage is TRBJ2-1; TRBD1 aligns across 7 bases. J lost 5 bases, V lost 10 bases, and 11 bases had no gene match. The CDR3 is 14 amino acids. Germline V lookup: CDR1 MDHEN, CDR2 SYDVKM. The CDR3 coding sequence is TGTGCCACCAGCCACGGGACAGACAACAATGAGCAGTTCTTC. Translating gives CATSHGTDNNEQFF.

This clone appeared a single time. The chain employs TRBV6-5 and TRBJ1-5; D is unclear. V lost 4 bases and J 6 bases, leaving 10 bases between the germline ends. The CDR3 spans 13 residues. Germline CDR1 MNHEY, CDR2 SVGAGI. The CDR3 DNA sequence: TGTGCCAGCAGTTCAGTTAACGGTCAGCCCCAGCATTTT. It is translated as CASSSVNGQPQHF.

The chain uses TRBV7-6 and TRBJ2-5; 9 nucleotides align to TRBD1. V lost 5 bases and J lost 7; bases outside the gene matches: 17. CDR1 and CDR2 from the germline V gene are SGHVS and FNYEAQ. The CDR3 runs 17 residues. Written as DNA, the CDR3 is TGTGCCAGCAGCCTTTACCGGACAGGGGCCCATTGGGGGACCCAGTACTTC. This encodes CASSLYRTGAHWGTQYF.

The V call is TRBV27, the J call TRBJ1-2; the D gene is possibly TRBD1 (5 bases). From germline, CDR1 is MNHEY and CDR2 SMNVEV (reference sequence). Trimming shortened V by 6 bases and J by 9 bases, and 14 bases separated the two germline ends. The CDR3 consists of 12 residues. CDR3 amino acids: CASSDYRSRYTF. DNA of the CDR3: TGTGCCAGCAGCGACTACAGGTCTCGCTACACCTTC.

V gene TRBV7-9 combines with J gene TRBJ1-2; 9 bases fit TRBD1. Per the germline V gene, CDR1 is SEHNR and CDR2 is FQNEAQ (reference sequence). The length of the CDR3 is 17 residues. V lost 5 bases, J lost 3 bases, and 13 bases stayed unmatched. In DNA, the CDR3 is TGTGCCAGCAGCAAAAGGTCGGGGACAGGGAGTGACTATGGCTACACCTTC. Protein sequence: CASSKRSGTGSDYGYTF.

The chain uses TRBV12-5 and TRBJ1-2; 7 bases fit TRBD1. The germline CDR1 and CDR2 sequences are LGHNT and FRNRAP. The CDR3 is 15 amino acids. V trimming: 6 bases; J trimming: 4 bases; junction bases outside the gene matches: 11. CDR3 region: CASGSPTGDSYGYTF. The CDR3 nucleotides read TGTGCTAGTGGATCTCCAACCGGGGACAGCTATGGCTACACCTTC.

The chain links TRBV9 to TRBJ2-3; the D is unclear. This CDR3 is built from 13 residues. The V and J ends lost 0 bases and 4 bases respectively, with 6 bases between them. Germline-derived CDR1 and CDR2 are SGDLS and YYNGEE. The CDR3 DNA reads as TGTGCCAGCAGCGTAGAAGCTCCAGATACGCAGTATTTT. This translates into CASSVEAPDTQYF.

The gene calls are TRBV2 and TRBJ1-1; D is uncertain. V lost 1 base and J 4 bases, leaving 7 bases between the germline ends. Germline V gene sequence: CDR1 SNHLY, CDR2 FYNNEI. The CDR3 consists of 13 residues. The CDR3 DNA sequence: TGTGCCAGCAGTGAAGATAGGGTCACTGAAGCTTTCTTT. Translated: CASSEDRVTEAFF.

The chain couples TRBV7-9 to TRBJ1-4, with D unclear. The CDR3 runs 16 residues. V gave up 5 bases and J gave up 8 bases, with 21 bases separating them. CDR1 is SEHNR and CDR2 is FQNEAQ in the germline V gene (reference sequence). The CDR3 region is CASSLELGGRNEKLFF. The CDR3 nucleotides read TGTGCCAGCAGCCTCGAACTGGGAGGGAGGAACGAAAAACTGTTTTTT.

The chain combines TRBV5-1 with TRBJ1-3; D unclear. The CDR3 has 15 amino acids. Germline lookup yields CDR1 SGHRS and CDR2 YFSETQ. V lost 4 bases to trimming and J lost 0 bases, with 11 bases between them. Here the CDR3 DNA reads TGCGCCAGCAGCCCGCGCGGAGACTCTGGAAACACCATATATTTT. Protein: CASSPRGDSGNTIYF.

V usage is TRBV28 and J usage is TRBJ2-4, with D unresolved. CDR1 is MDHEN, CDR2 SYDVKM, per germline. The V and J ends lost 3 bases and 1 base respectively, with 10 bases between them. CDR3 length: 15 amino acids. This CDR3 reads CASSLRTGAKNIQYF. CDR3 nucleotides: TGTGCCAGCAGTTTGCGAACCGGGGCCAAAAACATTCAGTACTTC. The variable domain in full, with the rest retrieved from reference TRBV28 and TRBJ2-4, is DVKVTQSSRYLVKRTGEKVFLECVQDMDHENMFWYRQDPGLGLRLIYFSYDVKMKEKGDIPEGYSVSREKKERFSLILESASTNQTSMYLCASSLRTGAKNIQYFGAGTRLSVL.

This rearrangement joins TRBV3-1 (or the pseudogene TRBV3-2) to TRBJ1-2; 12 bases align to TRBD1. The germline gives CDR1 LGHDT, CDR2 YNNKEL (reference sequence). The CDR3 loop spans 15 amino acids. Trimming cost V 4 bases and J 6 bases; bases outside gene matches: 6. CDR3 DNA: TGTGCCAGCAGCCTCCGGGACAGGGGGCGTGATGGCTACACCTTC. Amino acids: CASSLRDRGRDGYTF.

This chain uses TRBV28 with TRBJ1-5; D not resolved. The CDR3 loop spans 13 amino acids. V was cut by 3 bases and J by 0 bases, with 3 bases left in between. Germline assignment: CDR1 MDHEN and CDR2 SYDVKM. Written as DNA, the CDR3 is TGTGCCAGCAGTTTCGATAGCAATCAGCCCCAGCATTTT. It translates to CASSFDSNQPQHF.

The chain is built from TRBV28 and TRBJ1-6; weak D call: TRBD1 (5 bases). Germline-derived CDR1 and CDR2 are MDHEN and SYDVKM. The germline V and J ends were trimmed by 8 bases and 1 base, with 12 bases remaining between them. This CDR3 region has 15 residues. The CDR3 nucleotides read TGTGCCAGCCACGTGTCAGGGTCCTATAATTCACCCCTCCACTTT. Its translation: CASHVSGSYNSPLHF. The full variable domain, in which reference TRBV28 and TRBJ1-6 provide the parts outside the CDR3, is DVKVTQSSRYLVKRTGEKVFLECVQDMDHENMFWYRQDPGLGLRLIYFSYDVKMKEKGDIPEGYSVSREKKERFSLILESASTNQTSMYLCASHVSGSYNSPLHFGNGTRLTVT.